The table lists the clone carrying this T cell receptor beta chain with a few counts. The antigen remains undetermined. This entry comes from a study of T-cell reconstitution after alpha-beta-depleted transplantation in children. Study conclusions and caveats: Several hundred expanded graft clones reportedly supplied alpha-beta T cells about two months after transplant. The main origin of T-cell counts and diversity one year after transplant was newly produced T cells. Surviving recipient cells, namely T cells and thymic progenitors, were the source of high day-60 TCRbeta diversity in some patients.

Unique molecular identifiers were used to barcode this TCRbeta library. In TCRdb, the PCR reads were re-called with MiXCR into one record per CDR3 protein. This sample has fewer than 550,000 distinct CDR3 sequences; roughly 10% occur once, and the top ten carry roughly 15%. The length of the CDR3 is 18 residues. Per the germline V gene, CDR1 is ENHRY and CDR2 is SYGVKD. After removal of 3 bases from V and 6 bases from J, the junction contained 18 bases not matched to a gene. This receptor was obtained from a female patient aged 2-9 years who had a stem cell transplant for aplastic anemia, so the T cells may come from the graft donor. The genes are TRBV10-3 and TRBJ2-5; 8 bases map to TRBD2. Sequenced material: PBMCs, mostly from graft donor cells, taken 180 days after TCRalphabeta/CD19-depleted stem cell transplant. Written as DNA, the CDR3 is TGTGCCATCAGTGATCCTGAGGTGGTAGCGGGACGCCAGCAGACCCAGTACTTC. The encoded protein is CAISDPEVVAGRQQTQYF.